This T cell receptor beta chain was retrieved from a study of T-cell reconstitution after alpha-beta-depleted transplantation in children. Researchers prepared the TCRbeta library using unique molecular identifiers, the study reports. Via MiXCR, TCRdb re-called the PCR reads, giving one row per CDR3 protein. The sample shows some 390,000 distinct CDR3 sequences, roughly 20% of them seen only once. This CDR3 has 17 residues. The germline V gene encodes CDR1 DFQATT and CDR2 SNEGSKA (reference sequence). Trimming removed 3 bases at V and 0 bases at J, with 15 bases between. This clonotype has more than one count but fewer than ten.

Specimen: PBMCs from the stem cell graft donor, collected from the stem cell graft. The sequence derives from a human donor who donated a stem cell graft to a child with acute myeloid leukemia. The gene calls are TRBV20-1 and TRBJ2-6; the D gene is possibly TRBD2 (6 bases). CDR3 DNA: TGCAGTGCTAGCAGAAGCGGGCAAAACTCTGGGGCCAACGTCCTGACTTTC. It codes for CSASRSGQNSGANVLTF.